This TCR beta chain was observed in a study of tumor-infiltrating lymphocytes in primary liver carcinoma (TCRdb year 2017). Regarding the study in general: Of the five patients (three men and two women, aged 30 to 69 years), four had hepatocellular carcinoma and one had combined HCC and intrahepatic cholangiocarcinoma. Technical replicate repertoires showed high reproducibility, with mean shared-clone rates approximately 0.89 and correlation coefficients above 0.95. Each sample produced roughly 3.65 to 8 million productive TCRbeta reads, and read depth showed no significant difference between tissue types. To link TCRbeta repertoire diversity with the local molecular phenotype, the roughly 27 tumor region samples were profiled using Agilent mRNA microarrays. Tumors of the five patients were stage T1-T3 N0M0 with maximum diameters of roughly 4.2 to 11 cm. TCRbeta repertoire sequencing, expression microarrays and whole-exome sequencing were combined in the study across five regions of each liver tumor, with adjacent normal tissue and blood also included. TCRbeta repertoire sequencing covered 35 specimens from 5 patients: roughly 25 tumor regions, 5 adjacent noncancerous liver tissues and 5 peripheral blood samples. Overall results and qualifications from the work: With just five patients in the study, the authors point out that the findings should be validated in a larger study. Only the TCR beta chain was sequenced, so true repertoire diversity is likely underestimated because unpaired alpha chains were not captured. Only about 8-24% of top clones were found in all five regions of a tumor, suggesting spatial heterogeneity of tumor-infiltrating T cells. Compared with blood, tumors had a significantly larger share of the repertoire taken up by the top 250 clones (p = 0.039). Since the samples were bulk and unsorted, there was no way to compare CD4+ and CD8+ T cell repertoires. Repertoire overlap was higher between tumor regions (mean roughly 35%) than tumor-adjacent (around 17%) or tumor-blood (14%) pairs, consistent with antigen-driven expansion.

A note on this clonotype: This clone's antigen is unknown. Base-call qualities are not available, and no considerably larger clone is one nucleotide away.

Measured from the cysteine to the phenylalanine, the CDR3 is 14 residues long. Just the 42-base CDR3 DNA is kept, in frame starting at base 1. V lost 5 bases and J lost 8 bases, and the count of bases not matched to a germline gene is 8. The germline V gene gives CDR1 as SGHNT and CDR2 as YENEEA. Without any cell sorting, total RNA and DNA were extracted together from about 20-30 mg of bulk tissue using the AllPrep DNA/RNA mini kit. Between late 2015 and March 2016, about 5 patients in China with histopathologically diagnosed primary liver carcinoma had surgical resection. At the time of sampling, the patients were treatment-naive and had chronic HBV infection. Five spatially separated regions were sampled from each tumor: the superior, inferior, left-lateral and right-lateral poles, plus the tumor centre. More than 75% viable tumor cells were found by histology in every tumor sample. Pieces of fresh tumor and adjacent tissue were cut in half, with one half kept in RNAlater at -80 degrees C and the other half sent for histology.

TCRbeta-specific cDNA was reverse-transcribed from 500 to 550 ng total RNA using a constant-region primer and ProtoScript II reverse transcriptase. Construction of the TCRbeta libraries relied on three nested rounds of multiplex PCR, following a slightly modified ARM-PCR procedure. Each of the first two PCR rounds ran for about 10 cycles and used multiplex TRBV1-TRBV30 forward primers together with a Cbeta reverse primer. Sample barcodes and Illumina adapters were added in a final 25-cycle PCR using Deep VentR polymerase. Before sequencing, amplicons between 200 and 500 bp were purified from gel using a QIAquick gel extraction kit. An Illumina HiSeq 2500 was used to sequence the TCRbeta amplicons with 250-bp paired-end reads. In the authors' own workflow: To recover full CDR3 sequences, reads were quality-trimmed using Trimmomatic v0.33 and paired reads were then merged using FLASH v1.2.11. V, D and J germline segments were assigned to the rearranged TCRbeta sequences using MiGEC v1.2.1b. Clonotype statistics, along with Shannon-Wiener diversity indices, were calculated using VDJtools v1.0.0. To reduce sampling bias, subsequent analyses other than the diversity analysis used only the 250 most abundant clonotypes in each sample. TCRdb handled the public reads itself, with Q25 trimming in fastp and clone calling in MiXCR, and kept productive beta chains. All rows with the same CDR3 protein become a single entry with the most common DNA and genes. The V and J calls reflect TCRdb's pipeline rather than the authors' work. The sample data list about 21,000 distinct CDR3 sequences, and nearly 80% of these were observed just once. Together, the top ten hold approximately 40% of the sample.

The source is a woman aged 25 to 39 with primary liver carcinoma and hepatitis B virus infection. The specimen was liver tumor tissue from sampling region 1. According to the study, the label for this sample's cell subset or site signals: tumor region T1, superior pole. The chain is assembled from TRBV11-3 and TRBJ2-1, with 8 junctional bases fitting TRBD2. The CDR3 in this case is CASSRIGGGYEQFF. Here is the DNA: TGTGCCAGCAGCCGAATCGGGGGGGGGTATGAGCAGTTCTTC.